One TCR beta chain is described in this entry. The antigen remains undetermined. The data stem from a study of cytomegalovirus exposure and HLA in healthy donors. Looking at the study overall: The 95 to 150 validation repertoires used a platform that matched the one used for the approximately 620 first-cohort repertoires, as a later analysis reported. Study-level results: The study designated around 150 TCR beta chains cytomegalovirus-associated. Cytomegalovirus status was reportedly diagnosed by the classifier with high specificity and sensitivity. Specificity for CMV antigens was confirmed in vitro for three of the CMV-associated chains.

Trimming cost V 5 bases and J 4 bases; bases outside gene matches: 6. CDR1 is WNHNN, CDR2 SYGVQD, per germline (reference sequence). The CDR3 spans 15 residues. Here immunoSEQ multiplex PCR was the method, and the copy in TCRdb shows in-frame clones only, minus some. The sample lists approximately 140,000 clones; approximately 86% were seen once. This clonotype originated in a man between 18 and 29 years old in good health and CMV-seropositive. This chain links TRBV10-1 with TRBJ2-5; TRBD2 matches at 11 bases. The sample consisted of PBMCs. The CDR3 coding sequence is TGCGCCAGCAGTTTCGGGACTAGCGGAGGAGAGACCCAGTACTTC. Its translation is CASSFGTSGGETQYF.